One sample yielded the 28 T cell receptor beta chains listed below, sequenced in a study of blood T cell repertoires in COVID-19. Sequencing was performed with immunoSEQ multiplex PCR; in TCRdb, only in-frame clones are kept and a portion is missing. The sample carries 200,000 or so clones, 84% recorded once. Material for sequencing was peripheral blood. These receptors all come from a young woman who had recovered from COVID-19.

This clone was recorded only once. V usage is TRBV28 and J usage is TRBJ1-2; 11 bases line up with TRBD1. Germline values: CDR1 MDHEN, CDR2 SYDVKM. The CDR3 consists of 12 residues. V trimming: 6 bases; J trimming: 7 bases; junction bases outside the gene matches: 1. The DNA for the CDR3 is TGTGCCAGCAGGGGGACAGGGGGTGGCTACACCTTC. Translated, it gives CASRGTGGGYTF.

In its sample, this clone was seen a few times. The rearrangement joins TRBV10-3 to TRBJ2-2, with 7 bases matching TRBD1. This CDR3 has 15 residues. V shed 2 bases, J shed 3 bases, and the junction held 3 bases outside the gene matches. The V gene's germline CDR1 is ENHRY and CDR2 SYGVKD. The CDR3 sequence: CAISEVDRDTGELFF. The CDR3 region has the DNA TGTGCCATCAGTGAGGTAGACAGGGACACCGGGGAGCTGTTTTTT.

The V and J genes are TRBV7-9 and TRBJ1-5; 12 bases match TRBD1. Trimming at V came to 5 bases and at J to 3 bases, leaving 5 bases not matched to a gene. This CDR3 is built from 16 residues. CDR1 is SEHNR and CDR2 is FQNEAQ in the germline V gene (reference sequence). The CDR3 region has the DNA TGTGCCAGCAGCGGGGGGACAGGGGGCTTCAATCAGCCCCAGCATTTT. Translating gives CASSGGTGGFNQPQHF.

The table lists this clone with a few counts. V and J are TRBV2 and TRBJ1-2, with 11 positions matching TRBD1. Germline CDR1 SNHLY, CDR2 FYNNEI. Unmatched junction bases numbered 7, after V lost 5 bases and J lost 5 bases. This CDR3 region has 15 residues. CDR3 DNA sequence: TGTGCCAGCAGTACCGGACAGGGGGCCTATTATGGCTACACCTTC. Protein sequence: CASSTGQGAYYGYTF.

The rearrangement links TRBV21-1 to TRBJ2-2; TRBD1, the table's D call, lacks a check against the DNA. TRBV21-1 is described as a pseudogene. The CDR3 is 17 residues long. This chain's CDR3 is CASSSMGQGANTGELFF. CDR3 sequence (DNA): TGTGCCAGCAGCAGCATGGGACAGGGGGCGAACACCGGGGAGCTGTTTTTT.

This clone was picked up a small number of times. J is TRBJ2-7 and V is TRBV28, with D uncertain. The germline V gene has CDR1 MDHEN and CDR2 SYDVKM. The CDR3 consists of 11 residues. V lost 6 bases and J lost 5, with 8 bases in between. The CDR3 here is CASRAAHEQYF. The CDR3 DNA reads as TGTGCCAGCAGGGCCGCCCACGAGCAGTACTTC.

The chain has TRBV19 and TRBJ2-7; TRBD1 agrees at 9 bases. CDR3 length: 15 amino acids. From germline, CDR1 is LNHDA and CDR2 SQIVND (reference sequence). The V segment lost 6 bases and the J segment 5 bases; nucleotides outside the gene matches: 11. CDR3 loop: CASSHPGTGIHEQYF. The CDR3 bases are TGTGCCAGTAGCCACCCCGGGACAGGGATCCACGAGCAGTACTTC.

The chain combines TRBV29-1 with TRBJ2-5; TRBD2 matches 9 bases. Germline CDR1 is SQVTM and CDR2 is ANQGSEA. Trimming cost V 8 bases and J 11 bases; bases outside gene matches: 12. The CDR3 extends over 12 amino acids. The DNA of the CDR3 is TGCAGCTCCTTACTAGCGGGCGAGCGACAGTACTTC. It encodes CSSLLAGERQYF.

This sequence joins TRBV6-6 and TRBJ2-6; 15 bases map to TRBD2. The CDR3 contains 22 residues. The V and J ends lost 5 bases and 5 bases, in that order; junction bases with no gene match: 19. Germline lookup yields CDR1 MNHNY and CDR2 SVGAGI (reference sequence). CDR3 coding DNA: TGTGCCAGCAGTCCTCATCCGGGACTAGCGGGAGGAGAGAGTTTGCGGGCCAACGTCCTGACTTTC. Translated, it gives CASSPHPGLAGGESLRANVLTF.

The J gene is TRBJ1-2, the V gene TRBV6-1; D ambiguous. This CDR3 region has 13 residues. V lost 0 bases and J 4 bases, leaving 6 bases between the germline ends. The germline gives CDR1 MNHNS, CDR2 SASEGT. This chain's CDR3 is CASSEASFYGYTF. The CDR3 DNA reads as TGTGCCAGCAGTGAAGCCAGTTTCTATGGCTACACCTTC.

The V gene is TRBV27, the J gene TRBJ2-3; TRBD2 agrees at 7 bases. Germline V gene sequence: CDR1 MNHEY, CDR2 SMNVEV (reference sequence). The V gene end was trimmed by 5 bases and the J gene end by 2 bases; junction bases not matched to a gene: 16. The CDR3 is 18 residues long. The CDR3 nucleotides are TGTGCCAGCAGTCCGACATGGCACTCTAGCGGAGACACAGATACGCAGTATTTT. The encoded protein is CASSPTWHSSGDTDTQYF.

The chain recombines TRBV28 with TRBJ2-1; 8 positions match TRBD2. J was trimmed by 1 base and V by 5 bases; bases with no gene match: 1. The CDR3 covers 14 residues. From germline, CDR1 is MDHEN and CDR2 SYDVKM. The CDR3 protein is CASSRGGSYNEQFF. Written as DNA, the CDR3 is TGTGCCAGCAGTCGGGGGGGATCCTACAATGAGCAGTTCTTC.

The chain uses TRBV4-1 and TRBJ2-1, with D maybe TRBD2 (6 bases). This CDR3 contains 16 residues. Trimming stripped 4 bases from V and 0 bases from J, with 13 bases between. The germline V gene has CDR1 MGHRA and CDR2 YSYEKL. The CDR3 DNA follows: TGCGCCAGCAGCCCGGAAGGGAGGACCTCCTACAATGAGCAGTTCTTC. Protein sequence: CASSPEGRTSYNEQFF.

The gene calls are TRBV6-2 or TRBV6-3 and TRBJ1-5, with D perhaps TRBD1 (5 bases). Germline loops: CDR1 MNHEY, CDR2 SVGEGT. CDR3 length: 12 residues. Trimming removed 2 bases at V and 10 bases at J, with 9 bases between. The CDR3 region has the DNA TGTGCCAGCAGTTACAGGGGTCATCCCCAGCATTTT. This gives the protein CASSYRGHPQHF.

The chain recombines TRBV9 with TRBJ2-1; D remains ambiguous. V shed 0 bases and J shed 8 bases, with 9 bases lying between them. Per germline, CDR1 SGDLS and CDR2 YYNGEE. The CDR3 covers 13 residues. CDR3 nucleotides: TGTGCCAGCAGCGTAGACGGTCTCTATGAGCAGTTCTTC. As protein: CASSVDGLYEQFF.

The CDR3 DNA follows: TGTGCCAGCAGCTTGGAGCCTCCAACGCGAACTAATGAAAAACTGTTTTTT. This encodes CASSLEPPTRTNEKLFF. The chain recombines TRBV5-6 with TRBJ1-4; D is unresolved. V dropped 0 bases and J dropped 1 base, with 13 bases sitting between them. The length of the CDR3 is 17 residues. From germline, CDR1 is SGHDT and CDR2 YYEEEE. The full variable domain, rest sourced from reference TRBV5-6 and TRBJ1-4, is DAGVTQSPTHLIKTRGQQVTLRCSPKSGHDTVSWYQQALGQGPQFIFQYYEEEERQRGNFPDRFSGHQFPNYSSELNVNALLLGDSALYLCASSLEPPTRTNEKLFFGSGTQLSVL.

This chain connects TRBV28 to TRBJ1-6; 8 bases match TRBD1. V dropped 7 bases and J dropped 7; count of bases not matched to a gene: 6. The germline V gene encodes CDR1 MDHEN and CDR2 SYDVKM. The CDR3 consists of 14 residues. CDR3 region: CASNLDRANSPLHF. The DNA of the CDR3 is TGTGCCAGCAATTTGGACAGGGCGAATTCACCCCTCCACTTT.

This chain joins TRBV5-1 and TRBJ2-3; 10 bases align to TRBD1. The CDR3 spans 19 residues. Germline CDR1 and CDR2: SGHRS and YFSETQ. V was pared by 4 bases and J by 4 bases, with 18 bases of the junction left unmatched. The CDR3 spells CASSQDRGKGHTGADTQYF. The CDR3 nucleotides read TGCGCCAGCAGCCAGGACAGGGGGAAAGGACACACAGGGGCAGATACGCAGTATTTT.

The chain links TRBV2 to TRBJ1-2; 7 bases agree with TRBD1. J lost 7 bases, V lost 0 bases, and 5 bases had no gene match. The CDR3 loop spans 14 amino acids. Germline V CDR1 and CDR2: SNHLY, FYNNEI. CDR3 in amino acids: CASSEADRVGGYTF. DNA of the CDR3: TGTGCCAGCAGTGAAGCAGACAGGGTCGGTGGCTACACCTTC.

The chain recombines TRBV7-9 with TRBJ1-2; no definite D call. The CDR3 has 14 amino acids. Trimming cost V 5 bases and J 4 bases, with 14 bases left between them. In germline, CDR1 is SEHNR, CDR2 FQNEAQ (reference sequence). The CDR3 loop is CASSSTERGYGYTF. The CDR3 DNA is TGTGCCAGCAGCAGTACTGAACGGGGCTATGGCTACACCTTC.

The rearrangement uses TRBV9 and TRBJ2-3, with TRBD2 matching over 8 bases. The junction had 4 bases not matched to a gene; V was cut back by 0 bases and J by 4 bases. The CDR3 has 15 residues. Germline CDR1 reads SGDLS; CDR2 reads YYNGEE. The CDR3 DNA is TGTGCCAGCAGCGTAGGAGGCGGGAGGCCAGATACGCAGTATTTT. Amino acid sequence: CASSVGGGRPDTQYF.

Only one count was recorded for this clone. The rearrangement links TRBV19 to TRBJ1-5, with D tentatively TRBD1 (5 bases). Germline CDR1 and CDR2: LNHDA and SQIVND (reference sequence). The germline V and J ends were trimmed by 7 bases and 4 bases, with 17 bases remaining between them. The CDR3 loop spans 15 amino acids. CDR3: CASNKHPGENQPQHF. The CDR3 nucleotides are TGTGCCAGTAATAAACATCCGGGGGAAAATCAGCCCCAGCATTTT.

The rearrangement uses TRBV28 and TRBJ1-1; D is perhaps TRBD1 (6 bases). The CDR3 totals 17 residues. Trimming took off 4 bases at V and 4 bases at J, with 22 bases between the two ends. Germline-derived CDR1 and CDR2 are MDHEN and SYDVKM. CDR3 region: CASSSGGAVRTSTEAFF. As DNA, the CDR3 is TGTGCCAGCAGTTCGGGGGGCGCAGTCCGAACGAGCACTGAAGCTTTCTTT.

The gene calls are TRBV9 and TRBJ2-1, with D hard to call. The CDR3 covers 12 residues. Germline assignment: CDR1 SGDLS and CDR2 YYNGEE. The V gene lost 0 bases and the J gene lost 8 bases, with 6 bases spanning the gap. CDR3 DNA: TGTGCCAGCAGCGTAGTACGGTATGAGCAGTTCTTC. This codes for CASSVVRYEQFF.

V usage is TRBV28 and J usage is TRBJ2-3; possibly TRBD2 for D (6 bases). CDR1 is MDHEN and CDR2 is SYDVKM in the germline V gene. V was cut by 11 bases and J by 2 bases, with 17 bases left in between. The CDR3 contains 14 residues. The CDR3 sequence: CASRTPGVTDTQYF. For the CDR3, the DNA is TGTGCCTCCAGGACGCCGGGGGTCACAGATACGCAGTATTTT.

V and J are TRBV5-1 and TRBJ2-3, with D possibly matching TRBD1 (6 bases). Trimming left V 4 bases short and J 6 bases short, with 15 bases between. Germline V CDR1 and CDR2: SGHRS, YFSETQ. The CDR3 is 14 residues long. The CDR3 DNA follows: TGCGCCAGCAGCACAGGGACGTTCACGGATACGCAGTATTTT. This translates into CASSTGTFTDTQYF.

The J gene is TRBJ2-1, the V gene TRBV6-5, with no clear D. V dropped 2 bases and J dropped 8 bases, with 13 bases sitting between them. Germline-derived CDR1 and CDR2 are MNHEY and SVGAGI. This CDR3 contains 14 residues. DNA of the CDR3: TGTGCCAGCAGTTACATCTCAGAACGGGATGAGCAGTTCTTC. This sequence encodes CASSYISERDEQFF.

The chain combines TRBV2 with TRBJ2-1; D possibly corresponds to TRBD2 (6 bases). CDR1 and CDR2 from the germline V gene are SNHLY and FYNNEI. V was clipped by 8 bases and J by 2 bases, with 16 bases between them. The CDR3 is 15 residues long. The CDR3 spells CASVLAGTAYNEQFF. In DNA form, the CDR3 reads TGTGCCAGCGTTTTGGCCGGGACTGCCTACAATGAGCAGTTCTTC.